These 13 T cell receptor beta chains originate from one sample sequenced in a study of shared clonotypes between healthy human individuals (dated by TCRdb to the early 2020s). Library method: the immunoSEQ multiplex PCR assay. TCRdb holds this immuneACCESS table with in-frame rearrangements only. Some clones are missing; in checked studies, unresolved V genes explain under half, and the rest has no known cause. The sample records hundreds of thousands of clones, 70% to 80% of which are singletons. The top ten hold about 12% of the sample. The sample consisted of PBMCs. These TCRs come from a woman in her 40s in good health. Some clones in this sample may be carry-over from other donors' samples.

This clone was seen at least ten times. CDR3 DNA sequence: TGTGCCAGTAGTACCCCGGGACTAGTAGATGAGCAGTTCTTC. This sequence encodes CASSTPGLVDEQFF. The V and J genes are TRBV19 and TRBJ2-1; 8 nucleotides agree with TRBD2. The CDR3 totals 14 residues. CDR1 and CDR2 from the germline V gene are LNHDA and SQIVND (reference sequence). Trimming at V came to 4 bases and at J to 8 bases, leaving 7 bases not matched to a gene. Full variable domain (remainder filled in from reference TRBV19 and TRBJ2-1): DGGITQSPKYLFRKEGQNVTLSCEQNLNHDAMYWYRQDPGQGLRLIYYSQIVNDFQKGDIAEGYSVSREKKESFPLTVTSAQKNPTAFYLCASSTPGLVDEQFFGPGTRLTVL.

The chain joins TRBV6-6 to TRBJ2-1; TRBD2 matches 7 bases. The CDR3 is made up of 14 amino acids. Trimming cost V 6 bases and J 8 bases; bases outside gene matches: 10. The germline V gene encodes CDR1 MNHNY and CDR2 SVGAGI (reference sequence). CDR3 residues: CASSSRGLVDEQFF. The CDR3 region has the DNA TGTGCCAGCAGCTCCCGCGGACTAGTCGATGAGCAGTTCTTC.

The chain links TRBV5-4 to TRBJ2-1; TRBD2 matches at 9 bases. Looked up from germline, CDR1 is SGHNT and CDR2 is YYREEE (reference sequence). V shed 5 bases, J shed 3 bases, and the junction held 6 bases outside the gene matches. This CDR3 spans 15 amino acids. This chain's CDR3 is CASSSRLADYNEQFF. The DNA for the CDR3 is TGTGCCAGCAGTTCGAGACTAGCGGACTACAATGAGCAGTTCTTC.

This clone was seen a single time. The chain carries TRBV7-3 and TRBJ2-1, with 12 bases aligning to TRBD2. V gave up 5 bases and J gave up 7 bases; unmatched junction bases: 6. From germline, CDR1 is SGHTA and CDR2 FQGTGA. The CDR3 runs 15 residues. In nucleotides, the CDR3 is TGTGCCAGCAGCGAGACCGGGACTAGCGGGAATGAGCAGTTCTTC. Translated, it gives CASSETGTSGNEQFF.

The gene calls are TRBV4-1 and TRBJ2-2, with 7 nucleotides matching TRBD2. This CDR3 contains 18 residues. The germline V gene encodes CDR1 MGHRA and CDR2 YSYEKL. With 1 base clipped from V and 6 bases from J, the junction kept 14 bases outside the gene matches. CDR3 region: CASSQVPSGIRFAGELFF. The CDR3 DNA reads TGCGCCAGCAGCCAAGTACCCAGCGGGATAAGGTTTGCCGGGGAGCTGTTTTTT.

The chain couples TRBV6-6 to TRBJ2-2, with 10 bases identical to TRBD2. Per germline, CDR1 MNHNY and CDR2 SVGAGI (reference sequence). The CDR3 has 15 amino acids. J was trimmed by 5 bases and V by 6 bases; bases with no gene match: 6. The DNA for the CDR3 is TGTGCCAGCAGGATAGCGGGAGGACTGACCGGGGAGCTGTTTTTT. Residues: CASRIAGGLTGELFF.

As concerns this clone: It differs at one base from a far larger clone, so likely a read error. The CDR3 reads CASTGSSCNEQFF. The CDR3 region has the DNA TGTGCCAGCACAGGGAGCTCCTGCAATGAGCAGTTCTTC. The V gene is TRBV27, the J gene TRBJ2-1, with D tentatively TRBD1 or TRBD2 (5 bases each). The CDR3 runs to 13 residues. The germline gives CDR1 MNHEY, CDR2 SMNVEV (reference sequence).

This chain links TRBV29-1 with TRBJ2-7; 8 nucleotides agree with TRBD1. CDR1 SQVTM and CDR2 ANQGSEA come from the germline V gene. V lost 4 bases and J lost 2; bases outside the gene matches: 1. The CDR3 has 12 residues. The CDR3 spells CSVAGQAYEQYF. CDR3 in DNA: TGCAGCGTTGCGGGACAGGCCTACGAGCAGTACTTC.

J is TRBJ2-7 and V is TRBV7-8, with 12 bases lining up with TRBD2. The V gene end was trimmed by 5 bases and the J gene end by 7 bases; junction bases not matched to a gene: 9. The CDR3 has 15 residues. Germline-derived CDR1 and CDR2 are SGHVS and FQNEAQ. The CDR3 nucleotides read TGTGCCAGCAGCACCACACTAGCGGGAGGACGGGAGCAGTACTTC. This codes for CASSTTLAGGREQYF.

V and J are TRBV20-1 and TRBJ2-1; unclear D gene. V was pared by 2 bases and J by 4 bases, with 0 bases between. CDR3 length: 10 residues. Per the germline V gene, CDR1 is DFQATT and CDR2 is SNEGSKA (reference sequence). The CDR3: CSARYNEQFF. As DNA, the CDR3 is TGCAGTGCTAGATACAATGAGCAGTTCTTC.

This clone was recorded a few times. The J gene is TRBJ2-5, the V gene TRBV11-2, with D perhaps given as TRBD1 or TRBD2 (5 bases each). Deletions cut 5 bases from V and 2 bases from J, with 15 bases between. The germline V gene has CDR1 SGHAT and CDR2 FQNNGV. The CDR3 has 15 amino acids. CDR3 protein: CASSPSPGQQETQYF. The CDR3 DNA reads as TGTGCCAGCAGCCCCTCCCCGGGGCAGCAAGAGACCCAGTACTTC.

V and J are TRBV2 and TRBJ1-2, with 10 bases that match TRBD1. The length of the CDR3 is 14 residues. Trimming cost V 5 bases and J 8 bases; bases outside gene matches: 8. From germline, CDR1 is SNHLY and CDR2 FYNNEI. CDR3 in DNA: TGTGCCAGCAGTACCGGGACAGGGGCCCAGGGCTACACCTTC. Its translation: CASSTGTGAQGYTF.

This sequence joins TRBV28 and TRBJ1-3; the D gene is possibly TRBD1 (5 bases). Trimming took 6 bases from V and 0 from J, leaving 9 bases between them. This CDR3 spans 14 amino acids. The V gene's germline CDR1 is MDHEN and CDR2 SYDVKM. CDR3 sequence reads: CASREGNSGNTIYF. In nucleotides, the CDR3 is TGTGCCAGCAGGGAGGGGAACTCTGGAAACACCATATATTTT.